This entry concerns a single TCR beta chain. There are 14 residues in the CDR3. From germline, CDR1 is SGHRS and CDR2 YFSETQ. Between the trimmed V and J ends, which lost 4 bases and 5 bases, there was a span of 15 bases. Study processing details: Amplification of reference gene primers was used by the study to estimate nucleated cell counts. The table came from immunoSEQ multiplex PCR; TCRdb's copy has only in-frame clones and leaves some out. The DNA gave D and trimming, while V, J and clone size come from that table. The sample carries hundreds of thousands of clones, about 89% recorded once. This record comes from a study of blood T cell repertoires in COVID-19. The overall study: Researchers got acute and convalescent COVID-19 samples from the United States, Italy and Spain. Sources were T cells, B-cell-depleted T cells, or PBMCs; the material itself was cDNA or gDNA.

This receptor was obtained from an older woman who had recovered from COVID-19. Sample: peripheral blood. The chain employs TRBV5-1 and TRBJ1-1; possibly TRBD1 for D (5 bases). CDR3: CASSPDQGRTEAFF. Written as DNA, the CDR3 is TGCGCCAGCAGCCCGGACCAGGGAAGAACTGAAGCTTTCTTT.